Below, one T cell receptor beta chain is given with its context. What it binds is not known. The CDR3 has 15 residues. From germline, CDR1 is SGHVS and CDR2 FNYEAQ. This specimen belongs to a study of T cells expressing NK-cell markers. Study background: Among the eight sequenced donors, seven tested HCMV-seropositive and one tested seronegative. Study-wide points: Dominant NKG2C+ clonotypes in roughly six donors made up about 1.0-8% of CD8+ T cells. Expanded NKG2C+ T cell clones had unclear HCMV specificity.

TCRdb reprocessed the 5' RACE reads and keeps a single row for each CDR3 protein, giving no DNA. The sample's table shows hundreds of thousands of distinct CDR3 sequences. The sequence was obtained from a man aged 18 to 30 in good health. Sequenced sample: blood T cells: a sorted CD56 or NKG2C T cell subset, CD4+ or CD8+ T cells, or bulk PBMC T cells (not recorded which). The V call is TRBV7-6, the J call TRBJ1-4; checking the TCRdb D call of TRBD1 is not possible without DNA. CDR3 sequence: CASSAPGQFGEKLFF.